The 31 T cell receptor beta chains below all came from one sample that was sequenced in a study of blood T cell repertoires in COVID-19. TCRdb keeps only in-frame clones here, not all; method: immunoSEQ multiplex PCR. Seen here are some 130,000 clones, around nine tenths observed once, and the top ten hold more than 9.5%. The specimen was peripheral blood. The source is a woman aged 70 to 79 with COVID-19, enrolled during active disease.

The chain has TRBV6-5 and TRBJ2-1; 10 bases agree with TRBD1. V shed 4 bases, J shed 5 bases, and the junction held 8 bases outside the gene matches. Germline V gene data show CDR1 as MNHEY and CDR2 as SVGAGI. This CDR3 has 16 residues. The CDR3 spells CASSSPRQGAHNEQFF. The CDR3, as DNA: TGTGCCAGCAGTTCCCCCAGACAGGGGGCCCACAATGAGCAGTTCTTC.

This sequence joins TRBV30 and TRBJ1-6; TRBD1 is a possible D gene (5 bases). CDR1 and CDR2 from the germline V gene are GTSNPN and SVGIG (reference sequence). V was cut by 2 bases and J by 7 bases, with 12 bases left in between. CDR3 size: 14 residues. In DNA form, the CDR3 reads TGTGCCTGGAGTAGAGAGACAGTGAATTCACCCCTCCACTTT. Translating it yields CAWSRETVNSPLHF. Based on the CDR3 plus reference TRBV30 and TRBJ1-6, the full variable domain is SQTIHQWPATLVQPVGSPLSLECTVEGTSNPNLYWYRQAAGRGLQLLFYSVGIGQISSEVPQNLSASRPQDRQFILSSKKLLLSDSGFYLCAWSRETVNSPLHFGNGTRLTVT.

The chain employs TRBV6-5 and TRBJ2-7; D is undetermined. The CDR3 sequence is 14 residues long. Trimming stripped 0 bases from V and 3 bases from J, with 9 bases between. Germline V lookup: CDR1 MNHEY, CDR2 SVGAGI. CDR3 sequence (DNA): TGTGCCAGCAGTTACTCGAGTCTCGGCTACGAGCAGTACTTC. Protein: CASSYSSLGYEQYF.

This clone was detected only a few times. The genes are TRBV5-1 and TRBJ2-7; 8 bases agree with TRBD2. Trimming at V came to 2 bases and at J to 1 base, leaving 5 bases not matched to a gene. The CDR3 sequence is 15 residues long. The germline V gene has CDR1 SGHRS and CDR2 YFSETQ. CDR3 residues: CASSFVSGESYEQYF. In nucleotides, the CDR3 is TGCGCCAGCAGCTTTGTTAGCGGGGAGTCCTACGAGCAGTACTTC.

V and J are TRBV30 and TRBJ2-1; TRBD2 matches at 7 bases. Germline CDR1 reads GTSNPN; CDR2 reads SVGIG (reference sequence). CDR3 size: 14 residues. V shed 8 bases and J 4 bases; nucleotides not matched to a gene: 11. The CDR3 DNA reads TGTGCCGGGGGGAGGGGACCAACTTACAATGAGCAGTTCTTC. Its protein product is CAGGRGPTYNEQFF. The full variable domain, with the rest looked up from reference TRBV30 and TRBJ2-1, is SQTIHQWPATLVQPVGSPLSLECTVEGTSNPNLYWYRQAAGRGLQLLFYSVGIGQISSEVPQNLSASRPQDRQFILSSKKLLLSDSGFYLCAGGRGPTYNEQFFGPGTRLTVL.

The rearrangement uses TRBV6-6 and TRBJ1-2; D perhaps matches TRBD1 (6 bases). The germline V gene has CDR1 MNHNY and CDR2 SVGAGI (reference sequence). V lost 6 bases, J lost 3 bases, and 11 bases lay in between. The CDR3 length is 13 residues. CDR3: CASSPGADYGYTF. The CDR3 bases are TGTGCCAGCAGCCCAGGGGCAGACTATGGCTACACCTTC.

This chain uses TRBV5-4 with TRBJ1-2; D unresolved. CDR3 length equals 13 residues. V lost 3 bases and J 8 bases, leaving 14 bases between the germline ends. CDR1 and CDR2 (germline): SGHNT, YYREEE (reference sequence). The CDR3 region is CASSYREPRGYTF. CDR3 DNA: TGTGCCAGCAGCTACCGGGAGCCGAGGGGCTACACCTTC.

The rearrangement joins TRBV25-1 to TRBJ1-6, with D unclear. Looked up from germline, CDR1 is MGHDK and CDR2 is SYGVNS. Trimming stripped 4 bases from V and 8 bases from J, with 9 bases between. This CDR3 is built from 13 residues. The CDR3 is CASSVGEDSPLHF. CDR3 DNA sequence: TGTGCCAGCAGTGTTGGGGAGGATTCACCCCTCCACTTT.

V gene TRBV7-2 combines with J gene TRBJ1-1; 7 bases match TRBD1. This CDR3 is 20 amino acids long. From germline, CDR1 is SGHTA and CDR2 FQGNSA. The J segment lost 2 bases and the V segment lost 0 bases, leaving 18 bases of the junction unmatched. The DNA of the CDR3 is TGTGCCAGCAGCTTAGCTACCCCCCCCAGACAGGGTTGGGGCAACACTGAAGCTTTCTTT. Translation gives CASSLATPPRQGWGNTEAFF. Full variable domain (rest looked up from reference TRBV7-2 and TRBJ1-1): GAGVSQSPSNKVTEKGKDVELRCDPISGHTALYWYRQSLGQGLEFLIYFQGNSAPDKSGLPSDRFSAERTGGSVSTLTIQRTQQEDSAVYLCASSLATPPRQGWGNTEAFFGQGTRLTVV.

The CDR3 DNA sequence: TGTGCCAGCAGCCAGACAGGGGATGATCAGCCCCAGCATTTT. As protein: CASSQTGDDQPQHF. This sequence joins TRBV3-1 (or the pseudogene TRBV3-2) and TRBJ1-5; TRBD1 matches 8 bases. After removal of 3 bases from V and 5 bases from J, the junction contained 3 bases not matched to a gene. In germline, CDR1 is LGHDT, CDR2 YNNKEL (reference sequence). The CDR3 consists of 14 residues.

The CDR3 DNA follows: TGTGCCACCAGCAGAGACTCCCAAGAGACCCAGTACTTC. It specifies CATSRDSQETQYF. This rearrangement joins TRBV15 to TRBJ2-5; D gene unclear. Trimming left V 0 bases short and J 1 base short, with 3 bases between. Germline values: CDR1 LNHNV, CDR2 YYDKDF (reference sequence). CDR3 length: 13 residues. Supplemented by reference TRBV15 and TRBJ2-5, the full variable domain reads DAMVIQNPRYQVTQFGKPVTLSCSQTLNHNVMYWYQQKSSQAPKLLFHYYDKDFNNEADTPDNFQSRRPNTSFCFLDIRSPGLGDTAMYLCATSRDSQETQYFGPGTRLLVL.

V gene TRBV3-1 (or the pseudogene TRBV3-2) combines with J gene TRBJ1-1; the D is unclear. V lost 4 bases and J 4 bases, leaving 10 bases between the germline ends. The CDR3 runs 13 residues. CDR1 is LGHDT, CDR2 YNNKEL, per germline (reference sequence). CDR3 DNA sequence: TGTGCCAGCAGCCCTACTATGGGCACTGAAGCTTTCTTT. Amino acids: CASSPTMGTEAFF.

V gene TRBV5-6 combines with J gene TRBJ2-6, with TRBD1 matching 7 bases. Per the germline V gene, CDR1 is SGHDT and CDR2 is YYEEEE. The trim removed 2 bases at V and 2 bases at J, leaving 4 bases unmatched. This CDR3 is 16 amino acids long. DNA for the CDR3: TGTGCCAGCAGCTTAACAACAGGGGCTGGGGCCAACGTCCTGACTTTC. It translates to CASSLTTGAGANVLTF.

The chain combines TRBV5-1 with TRBJ2-7; no clear D. The ends were cut back, 4 bases at V and 6 bases at J, with 11 bases in the middle. Germline V lookup: CDR1 SGHRS, CDR2 YFSETQ. This CDR3 comprises 12 residues. The CDR3 coding sequence is TGCGCCAGCAGCGCGGTCCCCAGCGAGCAGTACTTC. It specifies CASSAVPSEQYF.

This rearrangement joins TRBV6-1 to TRBJ1-5; 7 bases match TRBD1. This CDR3 spans 14 amino acids. Germline CDR1 reads MNHNS; CDR2 reads SASEGT. V gave up 3 bases and J gave up 6 bases; unmatched junction bases: 5. Here the CDR3 reads CASSDRQGGQPQHF. DNA of the CDR3: TGTGCCAGCAGTGATAGGCAGGGGGGTCAGCCCCAGCATTTT.

J is TRBJ1-1 and V is TRBV11-2, with 7 bases aligning to TRBD1. The CDR3 has 15 residues. V lost 5 bases, J lost 2 bases, and 8 bases stayed unmatched. Per germline, CDR1 SGHAT and CDR2 FQNNGV. The chain's CDR3 is CASSPQTGFNTEAFF. The DNA of the CDR3 is TGTGCCAGCAGCCCCCAGACAGGGTTCAACACTGAAGCTTTCTTT.

V and J are TRBV28 and TRBJ2-2; 10 bases are a match to TRBD1. This CDR3 has 16 amino acids. V shed 8 bases, J shed 1 base, and the junction held 7 bases outside the gene matches. Germline V gives CDR1 MDHEN, CDR2 SYDVKM. The CDR3, as DNA: TGTGCCAGCTTAGACAGGGGGCATCAGAACACCGGGGAGCTGTTTTTT. Its translation: CASLDRGHQNTGELFF. Together with reference TRBV28 and TRBJ2-2, the CDR3 gives the full variable domain: DVKVTQSSRYLVKRTGEKVFLECVQDMDHENMFWYRQDPGLGLRLIYFSYDVKMKEKGDIPEGYSVSREKKERFSLILESASTNQTSMYLCASLDRGHQNTGELFFGEGSRLTVL.

The CDR3 DNA is TGTGCCAGCAGTTTCAGTCAAAATAATTCACCCCTCCACTTT. It yields the protein CASSFSQNNSPLHF. The chain is built from TRBV27 and TRBJ1-6; D remains ambiguous. Between the trimmed V and J ends, which lost 3 bases and 5 bases, there was a span of 8 bases. This CDR3 has 14 residues. Per germline, CDR1 MNHEY and CDR2 SMNVEV (reference sequence).

The chain joins TRBV13 to TRBJ2-1; D perhaps matches TRBD2 (5 bases). The ends were cut back, 5 bases at V and 0 bases at J, with 14 bases in the middle. The germline V gene encodes CDR1 PRHDT and CDR2 FYEKMQ (reference sequence). The CDR3 extends over 16 amino acids. In nucleotides, the CDR3 is TGTGCCAGCAGCGGAGAGGGCAGAAGCTCCTACAATGAGCAGTTCTTC. It encodes CASSGEGRSSYNEQFF.

This clone was seen a single time. V is TRBV7-2 and J is TRBJ2-2, with 10 positions matching TRBD2. Losses at the gene ends were 4 bases for V and 7 bases for J; bases not matched to a gene: 9. Germline assignment: CDR1 SGHTA and CDR2 FQGNSA. This CDR3 comprises 16 residues. The CDR3 region has the DNA TGTGCCAGCAGCTCTAGCGGGGGCGGATGGGACGGGGAGCTGTTTTTT. Amino acids: CASSSSGGGWDGELFF.

The chain joins TRBV11-2 to TRBJ1-1; D may be TRBD1 (5 bases). Trimming took off 4 bases at V and 4 bases at J, with 19 bases between the two ends. This CDR3 is 16 amino acids long. Germline assignment: CDR1 SGHAT and CDR2 FQNNGV. The CDR3: CASSSPAYAGGTEAFF. In nucleotides, the CDR3 is TGTGCCAGCAGCTCCCCCGCATACGCCGGGGGCACTGAAGCTTTCTTT.

The chain is built from TRBV29-1 and TRBJ2-2; D may be TRBD2 (6 bases). The CDR3 is 14 amino acids. Looked up from germline, CDR1 is SQVTM and CDR2 is ANQGSEA. V was clipped by 3 bases and J by 0 bases, with 8 bases between them. The CDR3 sequence: CSVDRGTNTGELFF. For the CDR3, the DNA is TGCAGCGTTGACCGGGGGACGAACACCGGGGAGCTGTTTTTT.

V is TRBV9 and J is TRBJ1-6; D is unclear. CDR1 is SGDLS, CDR2 YYNGEE, per germline. This CDR3 region has 13 residues. V was shortened by 4 bases and J by 8 bases, with 10 bases between the two germline ends. The CDR3: CASSPRGDSPLHF. The CDR3 coding sequence is TGTGCCAGCAGCCCCCGGGGAGATTCACCCCTCCACTTT.

The CDR3 sequence: CASSLGKTGSEQYF. The CDR3 coding sequence is TGTGCCAGCAGTTTAGGAAAGACAGGATCCGAGCAGTACTTC. The rearrangement links TRBV28 to TRBJ2-7; D may be TRBD1 (6 bases). CDR3 length equals 14 residues. CDR1 is MDHEN, CDR2 SYDVKM, per germline. V lost 2 bases to trimming and J lost 6 bases, with 14 bases between them.

The chain links TRBV4-1 to TRBJ1-1; no firm D call. CDR3 length equals 13 residues. Trimming removed 1 base at V and 4 bases at J, with 7 bases between. CDR1 is MGHRA, CDR2 YSYEKL, per germline. The CDR3 loop reads CASSQVRGTEAFF. CDR3 nucleotide sequence: TGCGCCAGCAGCCAAGTGCGAGGCACTGAAGCTTTCTTT.

The chain links TRBV30 to TRBJ2-2; D possibly corresponds to TRBD2 (5 bases). Trimming shortened V by 3 bases and J by 1 base, and 12 bases separated the two germline ends. Per germline, CDR1 GTSNPN and CDR2 SVGIG (reference sequence). The CDR3 extends over 15 amino acids. In nucleotides, the CDR3 is TGTGCCTGGAGGGGTCGTGGAGGGAACACCGGGGAGCTGTTTTTT. Residues: CAWRGRGGNTGELFF.

V is TRBV30 and J is TRBJ2-3, with TRBD2 matching 8 bases. After removal of 2 bases from V and 4 bases from J, the junction contained 2 bases not matched to a gene. CDR1 is GTSNPN and CDR2 is SVGIG in the germline V gene (reference sequence). The CDR3 runs 13 residues. Written as DNA, the CDR3 is TGTGCCTGGAGTAGCGGGGGTGCAGATACGCAGTATTTT. Translation gives CAWSSGGADTQYF.

About this clone itself: The junction differs from germline at one of its ends, possibly a read error. V gene TRBV5-1 combines with J gene TRBJ1-6; TRBD1 agrees at 11 bases. The germline gives CDR1 SGHRS, CDR2 YFSETQ. The CDR3 has 15 residues. The CDR3 sequence: CATSMGQGGDSPLHF. In DNA form, the CDR3 reads TGCGCCACCTCCATGGGACAGGGGGGAGATTCGCCCCTCCACTTT.

The gene calls are TRBV3-1 (or the pseudogene TRBV3-2) and TRBJ2-3; D remains ambiguous. Germline lookup yields CDR1 LGHDT and CDR2 YNNKEL (reference sequence). V was trimmed by 3 bases and J by 2 bases, leaving 15 bases between them. This CDR3 spans 16 amino acids. CDR3 nucleotide sequence: TGTGCCAGCAGCCATTTCAGTTCGTCCCCCACAGATACGCAGTATTTT. It yields the protein CASSHFSSSPTDTQYF.

The rearrangement joins TRBV3-1 (or the pseudogene TRBV3-2) to TRBJ1-5; 11 nucleotides line up with TRBD1. Germline CDR1 reads LGHDT; CDR2 reads YNNKEL (reference sequence). The CDR3 covers 14 residues. Trimming at V came to 1 base and at J to 7 bases, leaving 0 bases not matched to a gene. CDR3 sequence: CASSQGTGGQPQHF. In DNA, the CDR3 is TGTGCCAGCAGCCAAGGGACAGGGGGCCAGCCCCAGCATTTT.

V is TRBV29-1 and J is TRBJ1-4; unclear D gene. This CDR3 region has 11 residues. CDR1 SQVTM and CDR2 ANQGSEA come from the germline V gene. Trimming cost V 4 bases and J 4 bases, with 4 bases left between them. The CDR3 DNA follows: TGCAGCGTTGCCGTTAATGAAAAACTGTTTTTT. This sequence encodes CSVAVNEKLFF. The complete variable domain, with remaining parts taken from reference TRBV29-1 and TRBJ1-4, reads SAVISQKPSRDICQRGTSLTIQCQVDSQVTMMFWYRQQPGQSLTLIATANQGSEATYESGFVIDKFPISRPNLTFSTLTVSNMSPEDSSIYLCSVAVNEKLFFGSGTQLSVL.